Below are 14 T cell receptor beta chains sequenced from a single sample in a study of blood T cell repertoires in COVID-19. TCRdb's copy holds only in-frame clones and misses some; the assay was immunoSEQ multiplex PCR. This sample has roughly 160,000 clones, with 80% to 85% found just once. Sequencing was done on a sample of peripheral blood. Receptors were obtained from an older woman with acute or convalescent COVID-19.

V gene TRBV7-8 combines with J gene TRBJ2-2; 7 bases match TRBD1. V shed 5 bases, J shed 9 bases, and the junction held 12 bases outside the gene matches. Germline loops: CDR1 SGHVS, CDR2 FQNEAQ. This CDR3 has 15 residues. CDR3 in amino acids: CASSLGQNRLRELFF. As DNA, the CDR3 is TGTGCCAGCAGCCTGGGACAGAATCGGCTCAGGGAGCTGTTTTTT.

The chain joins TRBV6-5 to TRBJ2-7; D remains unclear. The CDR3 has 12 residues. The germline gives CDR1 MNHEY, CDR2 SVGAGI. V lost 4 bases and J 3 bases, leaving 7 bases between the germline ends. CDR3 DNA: TGTGCCAGCAGTTCAACTATCTACGAGCAGTACTTC. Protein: CASSSTIYEQYF.

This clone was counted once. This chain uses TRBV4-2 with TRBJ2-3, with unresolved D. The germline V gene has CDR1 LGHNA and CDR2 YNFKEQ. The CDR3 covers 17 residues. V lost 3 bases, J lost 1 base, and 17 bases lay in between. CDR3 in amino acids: CASSQRPATEGTDTQYF. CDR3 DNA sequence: TGTGCCAGCAGCCAGAGACCTGCCACAGAAGGCACAGATACGCAGTATTTT.

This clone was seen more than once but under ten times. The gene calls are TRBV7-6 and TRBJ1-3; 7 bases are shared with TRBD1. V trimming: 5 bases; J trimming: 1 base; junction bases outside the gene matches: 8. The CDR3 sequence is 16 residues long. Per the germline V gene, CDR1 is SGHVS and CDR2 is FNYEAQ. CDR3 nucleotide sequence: TGTGCCAGCAGCCTCCGACAGGGTAGTTCTGGAAACACCATATATTTT. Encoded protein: CASSLRQGSSGNTIYF.

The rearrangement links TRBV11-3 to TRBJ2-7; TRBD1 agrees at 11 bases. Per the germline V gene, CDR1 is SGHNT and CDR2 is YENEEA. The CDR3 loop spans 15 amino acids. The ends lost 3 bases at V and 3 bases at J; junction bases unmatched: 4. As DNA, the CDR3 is TGTGCCAGCAGCTTGGGAGGGACAGGGGGCTACGAGCAGTACTTC. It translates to CASSLGGTGGYEQYF.

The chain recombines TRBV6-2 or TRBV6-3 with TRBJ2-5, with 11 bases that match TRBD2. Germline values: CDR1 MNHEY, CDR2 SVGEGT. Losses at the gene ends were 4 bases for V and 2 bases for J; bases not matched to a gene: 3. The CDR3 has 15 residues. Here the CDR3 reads CASSSGLAVQETQYF. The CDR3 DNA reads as TGTGCCAGCAGTTCGGGACTAGCGGTACAAGAGACCCAGTACTTC.

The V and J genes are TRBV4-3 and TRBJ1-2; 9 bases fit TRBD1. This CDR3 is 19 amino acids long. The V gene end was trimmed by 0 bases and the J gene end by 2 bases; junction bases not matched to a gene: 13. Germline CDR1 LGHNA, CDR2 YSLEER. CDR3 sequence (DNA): TGCGCCAGCAGCCAAGATCCAAACTGCCGGGACAGGGAAAACTATGGCTACACCTTC. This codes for CASSQDPNCRDRENYGYTF.

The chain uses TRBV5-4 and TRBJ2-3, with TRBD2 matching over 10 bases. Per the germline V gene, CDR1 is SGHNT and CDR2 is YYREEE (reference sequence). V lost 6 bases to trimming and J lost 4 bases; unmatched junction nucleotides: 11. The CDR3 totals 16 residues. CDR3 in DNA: TGTGCCAGCACCCTGGGGCTAGCGGGGGCCCCAGATACGCAGTATTTT. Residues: CASTLGLAGAPDTQYF.

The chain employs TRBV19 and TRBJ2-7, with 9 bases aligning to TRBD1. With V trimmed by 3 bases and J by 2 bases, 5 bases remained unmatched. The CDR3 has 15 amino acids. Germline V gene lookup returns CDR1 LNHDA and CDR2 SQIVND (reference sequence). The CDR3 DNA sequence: TGTGCCAGTAGTATCTCAGGACAGGGGACCTACGAGCAGTACTTC. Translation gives CASSISGQGTYEQYF.

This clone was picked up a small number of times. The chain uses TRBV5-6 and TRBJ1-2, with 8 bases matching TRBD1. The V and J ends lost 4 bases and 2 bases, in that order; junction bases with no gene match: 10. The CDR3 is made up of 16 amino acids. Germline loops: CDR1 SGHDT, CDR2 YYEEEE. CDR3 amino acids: CASSRGTGGSNYGYTF. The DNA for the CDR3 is TGTGCCAGCAGCCGAGGGACAGGCGGTTCGAACTATGGCTACACCTTC.

CDR3 loop: CASSYSGLGDYEQYF. DNA of the CDR3: TGTGCCAGCAGTTATTCTGGACTGGGAGACTACGAGCAGTACTTC. This rearrangement joins TRBV6-2 or TRBV6-3 to TRBJ2-7, with a weak D call TRBD2 (5 bases). CDR3 length: 15 residues. V was trimmed by 3 bases and J by 3 bases, leaving 15 bases between them. Germline V gives CDR1 MNHEY, CDR2 SVGEGT.

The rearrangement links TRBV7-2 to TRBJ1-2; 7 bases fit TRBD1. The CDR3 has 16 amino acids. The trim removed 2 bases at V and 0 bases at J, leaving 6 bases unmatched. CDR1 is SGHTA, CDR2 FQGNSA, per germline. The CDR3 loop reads CASSLTLDRSNYGYTF. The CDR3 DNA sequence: TGTGCCAGCAGCTTAACCCTGGACAGGTCTAACTATGGCTACACCTTC.

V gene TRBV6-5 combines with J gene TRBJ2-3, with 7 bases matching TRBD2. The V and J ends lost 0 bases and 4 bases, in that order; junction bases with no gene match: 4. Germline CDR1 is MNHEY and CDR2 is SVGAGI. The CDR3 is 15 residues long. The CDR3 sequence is CASSYSGGSPDTQYF. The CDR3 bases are TGTGCCAGCAGTTACTCCGGGGGGAGCCCAGATACGCAGTATTTT.

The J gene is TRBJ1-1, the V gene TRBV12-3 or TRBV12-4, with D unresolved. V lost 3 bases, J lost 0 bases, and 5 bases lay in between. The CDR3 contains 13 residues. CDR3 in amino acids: CASSLFMNTEAFF. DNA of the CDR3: TGTGCCAGCAGTTTGTTCATGAACACTGAAGCTTTCTTT.